This TCR beta chain was documented in a study of blood T cell repertoires in COVID-19. Across the whole study: Collection of acute and convalescent COVID-19 samples took place in the United States, Italy and Spain. T cells, B-cell-depleted T cells, or PBMCs provided the cDNA or gDNA that served as material.

Only in-frame clones appear in the TCRdb table, and some are missing; sequencing was by immunoSEQ multiplex PCR. The data contain more than 150,000 clones, 90% of them singletons. V was cut by 0 bases and J by 6 bases, with 16 bases left in between. CDR3 length equals 16 residues. Germline values: CDR1 SGHTS, CDR2 YDEGEE. The specimen sequenced was peripheral blood. The chain employs TRBV5-8 and TRBJ1-5; possibly TRBD1 for D (5 bases). This TCR was recovered from a man aged 45-65 years with acute or convalescent COVID-19. CDR3 sequence: CASSLGLPGGSQPQHF. The CDR3 DNA reads TGTGCCAGCAGCTTGGGATTGCCGGGGGGTAGTCAGCCCCAGCATTTT.